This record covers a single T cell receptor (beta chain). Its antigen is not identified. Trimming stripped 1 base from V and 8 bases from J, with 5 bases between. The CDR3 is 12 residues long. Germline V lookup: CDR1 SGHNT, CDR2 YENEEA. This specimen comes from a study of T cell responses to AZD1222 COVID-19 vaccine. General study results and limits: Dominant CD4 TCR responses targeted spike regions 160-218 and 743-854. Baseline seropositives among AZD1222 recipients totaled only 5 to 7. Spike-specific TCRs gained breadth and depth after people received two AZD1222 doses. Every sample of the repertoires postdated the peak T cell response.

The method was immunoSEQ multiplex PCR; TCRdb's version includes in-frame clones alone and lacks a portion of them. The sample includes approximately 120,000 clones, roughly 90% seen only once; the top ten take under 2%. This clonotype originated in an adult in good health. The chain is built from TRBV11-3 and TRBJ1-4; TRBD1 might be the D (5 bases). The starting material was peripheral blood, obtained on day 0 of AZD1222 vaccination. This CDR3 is CASSLGGEKLFF. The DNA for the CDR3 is TGTGCCAGCAGCTTAGGGGGCGAAAAACTGTTTTTT.